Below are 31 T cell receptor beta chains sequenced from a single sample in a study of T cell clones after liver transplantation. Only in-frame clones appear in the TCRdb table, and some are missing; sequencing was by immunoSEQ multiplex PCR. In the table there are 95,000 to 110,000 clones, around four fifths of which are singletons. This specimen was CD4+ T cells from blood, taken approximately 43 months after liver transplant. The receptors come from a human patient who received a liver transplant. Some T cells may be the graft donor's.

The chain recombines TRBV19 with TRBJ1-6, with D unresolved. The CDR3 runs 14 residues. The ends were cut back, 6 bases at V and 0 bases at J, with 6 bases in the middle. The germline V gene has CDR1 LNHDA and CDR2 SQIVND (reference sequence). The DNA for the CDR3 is TGTGCCAGTAGAATGAGCTCCTATAATTCACCCCTCCACTTT. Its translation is CASRMSSYNSPLHF.

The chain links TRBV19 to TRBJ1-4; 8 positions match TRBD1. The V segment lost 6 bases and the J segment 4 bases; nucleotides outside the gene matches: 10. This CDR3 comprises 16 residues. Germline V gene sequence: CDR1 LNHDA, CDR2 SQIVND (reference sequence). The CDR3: CASSQEPGQVNEKLFF. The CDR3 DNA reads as TGTGCCAGTAGCCAAGAGCCGGGACAGGTTAATGAAAAACTGTTTTTT.

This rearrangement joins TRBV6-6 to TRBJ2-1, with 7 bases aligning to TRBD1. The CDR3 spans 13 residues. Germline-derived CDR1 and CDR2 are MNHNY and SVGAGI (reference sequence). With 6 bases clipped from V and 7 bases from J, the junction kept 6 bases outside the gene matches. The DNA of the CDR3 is TGTGCCAGCAGCCTGCCAGGGGGAAATGAGCAGTTCTTC. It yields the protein CASSLPGGNEQFF.

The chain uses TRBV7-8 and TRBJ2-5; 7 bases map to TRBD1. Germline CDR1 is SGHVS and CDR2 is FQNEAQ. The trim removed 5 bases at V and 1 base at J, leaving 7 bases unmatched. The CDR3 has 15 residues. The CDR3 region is CASSLRGQRQETQYF. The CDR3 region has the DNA TGTGCCAGCAGCCTAAGGGGACAGCGCCAAGAGACCCAGTACTTC.

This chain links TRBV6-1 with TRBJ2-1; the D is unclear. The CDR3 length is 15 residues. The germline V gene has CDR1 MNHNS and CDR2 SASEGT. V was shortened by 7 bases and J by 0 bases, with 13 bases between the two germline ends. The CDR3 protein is CASNLDRVSYNEQFF. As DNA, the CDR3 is TGTGCCAGCAACCTAGACCGGGTCTCCTACAATGAGCAGTTCTTC.

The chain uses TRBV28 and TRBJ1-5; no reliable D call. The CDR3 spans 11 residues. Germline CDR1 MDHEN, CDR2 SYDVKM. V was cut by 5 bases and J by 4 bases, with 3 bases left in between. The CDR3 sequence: CASSGNQPQHF. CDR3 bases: TGTGCCAGCAGTGGAAATCAGCCCCAGCATTTT.

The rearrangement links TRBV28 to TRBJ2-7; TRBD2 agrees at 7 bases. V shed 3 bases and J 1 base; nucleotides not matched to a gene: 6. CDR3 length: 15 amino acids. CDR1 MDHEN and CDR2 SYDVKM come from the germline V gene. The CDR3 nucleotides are TGTGCCAGCAGTTTCCCTAGCGGTACTTCCTACGAGCAGTACTTC. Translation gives CASSFPSGTSYEQYF.

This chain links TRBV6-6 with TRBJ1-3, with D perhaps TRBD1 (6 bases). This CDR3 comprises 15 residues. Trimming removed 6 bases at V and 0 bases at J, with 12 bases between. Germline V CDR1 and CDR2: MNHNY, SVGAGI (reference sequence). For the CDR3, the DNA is TGTGCCAGCAGCCGAGGGGACATCTCTGGAAACACCATATATTTT. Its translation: CASSRGDISGNTIYF.

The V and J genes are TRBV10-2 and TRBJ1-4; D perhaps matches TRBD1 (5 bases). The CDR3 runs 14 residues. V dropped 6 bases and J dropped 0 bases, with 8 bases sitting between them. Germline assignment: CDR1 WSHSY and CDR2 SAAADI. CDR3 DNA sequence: TGCGCCAGCAGCGACAGTGCAACTAATGAAAAACTGTTTTTT. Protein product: CASSDSATNEKLFF.

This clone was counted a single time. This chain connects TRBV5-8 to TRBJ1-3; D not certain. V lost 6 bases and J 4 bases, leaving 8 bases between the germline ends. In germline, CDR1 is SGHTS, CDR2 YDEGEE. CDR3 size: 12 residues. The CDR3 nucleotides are TGTGCCAGCACCCGGACGGGAAACACCATATATTTT. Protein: CASTRTGNTIYF.

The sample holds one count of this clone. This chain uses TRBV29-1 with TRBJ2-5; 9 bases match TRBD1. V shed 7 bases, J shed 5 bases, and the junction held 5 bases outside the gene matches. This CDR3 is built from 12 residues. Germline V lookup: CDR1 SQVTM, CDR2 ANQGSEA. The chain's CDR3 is CSAEQGAETQYF. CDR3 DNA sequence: TGCAGCGCCGAACAGGGGGCTGAGACCCAGTACTTC. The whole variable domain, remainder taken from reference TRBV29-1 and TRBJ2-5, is SAVISQKPSRDICQRGTSLTIQCQVDSQVTMMFWYRQQPGQSLTLIATANQGSEATYESGFVIDKFPISRPNLTFSTLTVSNMSPEDSSIYLCSAEQGAETQYFGPGTRLLVL.

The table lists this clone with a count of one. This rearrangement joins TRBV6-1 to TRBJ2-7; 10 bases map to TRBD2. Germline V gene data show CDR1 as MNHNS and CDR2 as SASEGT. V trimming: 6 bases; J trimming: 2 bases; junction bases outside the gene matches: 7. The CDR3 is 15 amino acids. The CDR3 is CASRLLAGQTYEQYF. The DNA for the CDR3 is TGTGCCAGCAGATTACTAGCGGGACAGACCTACGAGCAGTACTTC.

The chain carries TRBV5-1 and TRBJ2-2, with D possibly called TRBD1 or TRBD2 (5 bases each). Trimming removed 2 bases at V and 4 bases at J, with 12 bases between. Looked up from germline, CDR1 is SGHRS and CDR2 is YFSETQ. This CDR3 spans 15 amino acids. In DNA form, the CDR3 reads TGCGCCAGCAGCTTCCGGGGACCACTCACCGGGGAGCTGTTTTTT. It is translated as CASSFRGPLTGELFF.

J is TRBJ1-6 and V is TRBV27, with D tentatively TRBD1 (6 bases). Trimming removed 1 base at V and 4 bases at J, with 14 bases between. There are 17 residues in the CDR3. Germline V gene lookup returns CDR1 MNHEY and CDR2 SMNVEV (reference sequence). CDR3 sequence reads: CASSLYAGAGYNSPLHF. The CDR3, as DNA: TGTGCCAGCAGTTTATATGCAGGGGCAGGGTATAATTCACCCCTCCACTTT.

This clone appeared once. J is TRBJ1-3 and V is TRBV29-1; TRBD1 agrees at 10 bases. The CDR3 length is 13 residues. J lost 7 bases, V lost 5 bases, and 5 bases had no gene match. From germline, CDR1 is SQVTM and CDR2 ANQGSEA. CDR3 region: CSVRGQGWNTIYF. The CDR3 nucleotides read TGCAGCGTTCGGGGACAGGGGTGGAACACCATATATTTT.

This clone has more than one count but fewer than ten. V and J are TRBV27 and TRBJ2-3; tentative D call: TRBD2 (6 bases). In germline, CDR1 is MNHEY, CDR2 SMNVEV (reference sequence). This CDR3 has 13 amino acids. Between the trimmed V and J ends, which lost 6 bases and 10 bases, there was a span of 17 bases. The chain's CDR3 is CASRPSGLSAQYF. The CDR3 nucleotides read TGTGCCAGCAGACCTTCGGGACTCAGCGCGCAGTATTTT.

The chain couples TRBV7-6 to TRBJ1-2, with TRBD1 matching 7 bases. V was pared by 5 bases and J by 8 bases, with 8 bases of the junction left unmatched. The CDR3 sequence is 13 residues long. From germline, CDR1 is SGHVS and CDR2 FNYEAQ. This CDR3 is CASSGAGTEGYTF. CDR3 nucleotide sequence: TGTGCCAGCAGCGGAGCCGGGACAGAAGGCTACACCTTC.

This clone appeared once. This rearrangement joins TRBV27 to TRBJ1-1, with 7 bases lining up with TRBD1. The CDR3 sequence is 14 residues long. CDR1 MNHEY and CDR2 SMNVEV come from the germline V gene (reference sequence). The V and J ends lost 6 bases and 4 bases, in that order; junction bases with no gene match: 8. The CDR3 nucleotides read TGTGCCAGCAGCCGACAGGGTAGTTTCACTGAAGCTTTCTTT. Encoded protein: CASSRQGSFTEAFF.

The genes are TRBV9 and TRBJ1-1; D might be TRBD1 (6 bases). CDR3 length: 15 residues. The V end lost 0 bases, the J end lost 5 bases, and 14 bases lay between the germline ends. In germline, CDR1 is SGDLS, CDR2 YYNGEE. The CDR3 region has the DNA TGTGCCAGCAGCGTAGGGGGGGCCCATCTGACTGAAGCTTTCTTT. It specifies CASSVGGAHLTEAFF.

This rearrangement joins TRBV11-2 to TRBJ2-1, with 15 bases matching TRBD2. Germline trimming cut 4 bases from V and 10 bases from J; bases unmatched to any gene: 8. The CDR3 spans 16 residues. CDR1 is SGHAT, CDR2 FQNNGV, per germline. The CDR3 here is CASSSRTSGGAVEQFF. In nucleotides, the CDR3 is TGTGCCAGCAGCTCGCGGACTAGCGGGGGGGCAGTGGAGCAGTTCTTC.

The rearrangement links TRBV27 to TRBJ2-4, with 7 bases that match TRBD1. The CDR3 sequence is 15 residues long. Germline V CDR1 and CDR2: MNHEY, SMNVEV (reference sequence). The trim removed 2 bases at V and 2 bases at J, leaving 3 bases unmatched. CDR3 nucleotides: TGTGCCAGCAGTTTAAGGACAGGAACCAAAAACATTCAGTACTTC. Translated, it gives CASSLRTGTKNIQYF.

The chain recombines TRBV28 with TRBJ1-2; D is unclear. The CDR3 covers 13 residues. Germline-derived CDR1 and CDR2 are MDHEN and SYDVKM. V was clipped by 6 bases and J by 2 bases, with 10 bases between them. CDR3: CASSTTGNYGYTF. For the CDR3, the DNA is TGTGCCAGCAGCACGACGGGGAACTATGGCTACACCTTC.

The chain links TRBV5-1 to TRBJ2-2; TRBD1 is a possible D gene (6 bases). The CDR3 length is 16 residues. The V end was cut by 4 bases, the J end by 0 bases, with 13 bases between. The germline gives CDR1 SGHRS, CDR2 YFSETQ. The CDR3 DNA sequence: TGCGCCAGCAGCAGACGACAGGCCACGAACACCGGGGAGCTGTTTTTT. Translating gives CASSRRQATNTGELFF.

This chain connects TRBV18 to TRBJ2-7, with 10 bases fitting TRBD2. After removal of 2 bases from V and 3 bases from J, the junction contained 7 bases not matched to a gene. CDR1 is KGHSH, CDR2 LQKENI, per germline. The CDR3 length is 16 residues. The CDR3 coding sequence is TGTGCCAGCTCACCAATAGCGGGAGGCCTGGGCTACGAGCAGTACTTC. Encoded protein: CASSPIAGGLGYEQYF.

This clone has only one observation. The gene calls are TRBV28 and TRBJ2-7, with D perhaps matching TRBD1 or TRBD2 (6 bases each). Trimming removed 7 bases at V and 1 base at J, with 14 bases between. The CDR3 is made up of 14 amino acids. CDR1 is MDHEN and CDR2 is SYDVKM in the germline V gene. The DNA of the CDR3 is TGTGCCAGCACCCTAACAGGGACTTCCTACGAGCAGTACTTC. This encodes CASTLTGTSYEQYF.

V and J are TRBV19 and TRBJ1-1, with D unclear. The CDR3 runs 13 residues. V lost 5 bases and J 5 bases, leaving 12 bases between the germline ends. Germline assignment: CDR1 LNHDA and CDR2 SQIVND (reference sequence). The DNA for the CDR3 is TGTGCCAGTAGTGACGGGTATGGGACTGAAGCTTTCTTT. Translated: CASSDGYGTEAFF. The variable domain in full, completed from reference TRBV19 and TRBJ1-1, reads DGGITQSPKYLFRKEGQNVTLSCEQNLNHDAMYWYRQDPGQGLRLIYYSQIVNDFQKGDIAEGYSVSREKKESFPLTVTSAQKNPTAFYLCASSDGYGTEAFFGQGTRLTVV.

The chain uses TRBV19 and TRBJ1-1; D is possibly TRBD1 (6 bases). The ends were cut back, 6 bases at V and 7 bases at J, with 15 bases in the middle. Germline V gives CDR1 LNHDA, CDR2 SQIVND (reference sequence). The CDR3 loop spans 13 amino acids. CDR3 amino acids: CASRSQGPHEAFF. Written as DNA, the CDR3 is TGTGCCAGTAGATCCCAGGGGCCACATGAAGCTTTCTTT.

The CDR3 DNA follows: TGTGCCAGCAGCTCCCGACAGGGAGGGTCCTCTGGGGCCAACGTCCTGACTTTC. Amino acid sequence: CASSSRQGGSSGANVLTF. This chain uses TRBV7-3 with TRBJ2-6; D possibly matches TRBD1 or TRBD2 (7 bases each). Germline CDR1 and CDR2: SGHTA and FQGTGA. The CDR3 runs 18 residues. The V gene lost 4 bases and the J gene lost 0 bases, with 16 bases spanning the gap. Full variable domain (outside the CDR3, taken from reference TRBV7-3 and TRBJ2-6): GAGVSQTPSNKVTEKGKYVELRCDPISGHTALYWYRQSLGQGPEFLIYFQGTGAADDSGLPNDRFFAVRPEGSVSTLKIQRTERGDSAVYLCASSSRQGGSSGANVLTFGAGSRLTVL.

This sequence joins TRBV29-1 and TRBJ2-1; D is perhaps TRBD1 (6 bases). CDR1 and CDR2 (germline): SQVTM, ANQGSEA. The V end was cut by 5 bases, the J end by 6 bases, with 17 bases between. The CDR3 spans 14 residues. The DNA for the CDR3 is TGCAGCGTTAAGGGCCGAGAGACAGGCAATGAGCAGTTCTTC. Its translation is CSVKGRETGNEQFF.

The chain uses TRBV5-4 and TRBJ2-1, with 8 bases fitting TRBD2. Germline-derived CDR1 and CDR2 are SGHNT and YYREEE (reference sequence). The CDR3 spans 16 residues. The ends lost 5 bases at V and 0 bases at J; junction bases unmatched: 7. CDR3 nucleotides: TGTGCCAGCAGTCCCACTAGCGGAAGCTCCTACAATGAGCAGTTCTTC. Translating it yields CASSPTSGSSYNEQFF.

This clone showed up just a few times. In nucleotides, the CDR3 is TGTGCCAGCAGCCAAGATATCGGCAGGGGGACTGGAAACACCATATATTTT. It translates to CASSQDIGRGTGNTIYF. The V call is TRBV4-2, the J call TRBJ1-3; TRBD1 matches 7 bases. CDR1 LGHNA and CDR2 YNFKEQ come from the germline V gene. The trim removed 0 bases at V and 2 bases at J, leaving 7 bases unmatched. This CDR3 spans 17 amino acids.